A selection of T cell receptor beta chains follows, all from one sample in a study of T cell repertoires in cytomegalovirus infection. One entry per CDR3 protein results from TCRdb running MiXCR on the reads. The table lists under 850,000 distinct CDR3 sequences, around 35% of them singletons. The antigens for these receptors are not known. Material: cultured PBMCs, obtained from culture after CMV antigen stimulation. The receptors were gathered from a human donor in good health (CMV status not recorded). Some clones in this sample may be carry-over from other donors' samples. Each CDR3 is given with its conserved first and last residue. The order of the fields is clone size, CDR3 length, J gene, D gene, V gene, CDR3 DNA, CDR3 protein. D genes are given only for firm matches. Clone size is given for some rows only: seen once, a few or many times, or a class if the clone is expanded.

few | 14 | TRBJ2-1 | TRBD2 | TRBV12-3/TRBV12-4 | TGTGCCAGCAGTTTCGCTACCGGACTAGCGAGAGGCCTCTTC | CASSFATGLARGLF
. | 14 | TRBJ2-7 | . | TRBV6-6 | TGTGCCAGCAGTGAGGTCTCAGATTCCTACGAGCAGTACTTC | CASSEVSDSYEQYF
. | 13 | TRBJ1-1 | . | TRBV19 | TGTGCCAGTAGTATCCAGGGTCCCACTGAAGCTTTCTTT | CASSIQGPTEAFF
. | 15 | TRBJ2-3 | TRBD2 | TRBV7-8 | TGTGCCAGCAGCTCCCTCCGGCTAGCGGCAGATACGCAGTATTTT | CASSSLRLAADTQYF
. | 15 | TRBJ1-2 | TRBD1 | TRBV4-1 | TGCGCCAGCAGCCGACTGGACAGGGGAACCTATGGCTACACCTTC | CASSRLDRGTYGYTF
few | 16 | TRBJ2-3 | TRBD2 | TRBV19 | TGTGCCAGTAGTACAAGACTAGCGGAAGGCACAGATACGCAGTATTTT | CASSTRLAEGTDTQYF
. | 14 | TRBJ2-5 | . | TRBV27 | TGTGCCAGCAGTTTTAGGAGGGCCGAGGAGACCCAGTACTTC | CASSFRRAEETQYF
few | 14 | TRBJ2-7 | . | TRBV12-5 | TGTGCTAGTGGCCCGACAGCCAGAACTAAGGAGCAGTACTTC | CASGPTARTKEQYF
few | 13 | TRBJ1-2 | . | TRBV7-9 | TGTGCCAGCAGCCCCGGGACCCACAGGGGCTACACCTTC | CASSPGTHRGYTF
many | 15 | TRBJ2-2 | TRBD2 | TRBV27 | TGTGCCAGCAGCTCGATAGCGGGAGCCCCCGGGGAGCTGTTTTTT | CASSSIAGAPGELFF
few | 14 | TRBJ1-3 | . | TRBV7-9 | TGTGCCAGCAGCTCGACAGTGGGGGTAAACACCATATATTTT | CASSSTVGVNTIYF
few | 15 | TRBJ2-1 | . | TRBV28 | TGTGCCAGCAGCTCGCAACCGGGCCGCGAAGTGGAGCAGTTCTTC | CASSSQPGREVEQFF
few | 15 | TRBJ2-1 | . | TRBV12-3/TRBV12-4 | TGTGCCAGCAGTCTCGGGACACCTCTTTACAATGAGCAGTTCTTC | CASSLGTPLYNEQFF
few | 13 | TRBJ2-3 | . | TRBV4-1 | TGCGCCAGCAGCCAAAAAAGTGATTTTACGCAGTATTTT | CASSQKSDFTQYF
. | 14 | TRBJ2-2 | TRBD1 | TRBV6-6 | TGTGCCTCCCAGGACAGGGGGAACTCCGGGGAGCTGTTTTTT | CASQDRGNSGELFF
few | 16 | TRBJ1-6 | . | TRBV7-2 | TGTGCCAGCACTAGCCCCGGGGAGGGTTTAGATTCACCCCTCCACTTT | CASTSPGEGLDSPLHF
many | 14 | TRBJ2-3 | . | TRBV7-2 | TGTGCCAGCAGCTTGGGGACCCCCACGGATACGCAGTATTTT | CASSLGTPTDTQYF
. | 21 | TRBJ2-1 | TRBD2 | TRBV20-1 | TGCAGTGCTAGGCCCCCTAGCGGGAGAAACAATGCGGATCAGAAGGGAAATGAGCAGTTCTTC | CSARPPSGRNNADQKGNEQFF
few | 16 | TRBJ1-2 | TRBD1 | TRBV7-9 | TGTGCCAGCAGCCCCTGGGACAGGAGAACTAACTATGGCTACACCTTC | CASSPWDRRTNYGYTF
. | 14 | TRBJ2-5 | . | TRBV15 | TGTGCCACCAGCAGAGCGGGGGCGGGAGAGACCCAGTACTTC | CATSRAGAGETQYF
. | 16 | TRBJ2-1 | . | TRBV6-5 | TGTGCCAGCCGTCCGATAATGGGGGGGCTCGACAATGAGCAGTTCTTC | CASRPIMGGLDNEQFF
many | 13 | TRBJ2-7 | . | TRBV7-8 | TGTGCCAGCAGCCCCGGACTCACGGGGGAGCAGTACTTC | CASSPGLTGEQYF
few | 15 | TRBJ2-1 | TRBD1 | TRBV20-1 | TGCAGTGCGAATAGAGGGGGACAGGCCTACAATGAGCAGTTCTTC | CSANRGGQAYNEQFF
many | 15 | TRBJ2-5 | TRBD2 | TRBV7-2 | TGTGCCAGCAGCCGGGGGGGGTCCGGAAAAGAGACCCAGTACTTC | CASSRGGSGKETQYF
. | 15 | TRBJ1-5 | . | TRBV15 | TGTGCCACCAGCAGGACCGGGACACAGAATCAGCCCCAGCATTTT | CATSRTGTQNQPQHF
few | 14 | TRBJ1-1 | TRBD1 | TRBV19 | TGTGCCAGTAGTATGGGACAGTTGGGCACTGAAGCTTTCTTT | CASSMGQLGTEAFF
many | 15 | TRBJ1-1 | . | TRBV7-6 | TGTGCCAGCAGCAATCCGGAGGGGAGAGGGACTGAAGCTTTCTTT | CASSNPEGRGTEAFF
. | 16 | TRBJ1-2 | . | TRBV6-2/TRBV6-3 | TGTGCCAGCGGACAATCCAGGCGGGCGCAGAACTATGGCTACACCTTC | CASGQSRRAQNYGYTF
few | 14 | TRBJ2-1 | TRBD2 | TRBV7-9 | TGTGCCAGCAGCTTCCCCGGACTAGCCGATGAGCAGTTCTTC | CASSFPGLADEQFF
. | 14 | TRBJ1-1 | . | TRBV7-6 | TGTGCCAGCAGCATTGGGGGGTTGAACACTGAAGCTTTCTTT | CASSIGGLNTEAFF
. | 14 | TRBJ1-1 | . | TRBV20-1 | TGCAGTGTTAAAGTAGCCCAGGGGAACACTGAAGCTTTCTTT | CSVKVAQGNTEAFF
few | 11 | TRBJ2-1 | . | TRBV6-2/TRBV6-3 | TGTGCCAGCAGTAGGGTCGATGAGCAGTTCTTC | CASSRVDEQFF
few | 12 | TRBJ1-5 | . | TRBV10-2 | TGCGCCAGCAGTGCAACGAATCAGCCCCAGCATTTT | CASSATNQPQHF